This T cell receptor (beta chain) was profiled in a study of blood T cell repertoires in COVID-19. Per the authors' pipeline: Researchers report that nucleated cell counts were estimated from reference gene primer amplification. Clones were read by immunoSEQ multiplex PCR, and TCRdb kept only the in-frame ones, dropping some. V, J and clone size derive from that table, while D and trimming were established from the DNA sequence. Found here are about 250,000 clones, about nine tenths of them singletons; the top ten hold around 1.7%. The CDR3 length is 13 residues. Germline V gene lookup returns CDR1 SGHNT and CDR2 YYREEE (reference sequence). Trimming shortened V by 2 bases and J by 3 bases, and 8 bases separated the two germline ends. Participants, roughly 18 to 90 years old, spanned about two dozen US areas. Allocation to cohorts depended on clinical history reported by the participants.

The J gene is TRBJ1-1, the V gene TRBV5-4; maybe TRBD1 (5 bases). Sequenced material: PBMCs or T cells enriched from blood (not recorded which). The TCR sequence derives from a man between 35 and 55 years old who had recovered from COVID-19. The chain's CDR3 is CASSFSGDTEAFF. The CDR3 DNA sequence: TGTGCCAGCAGCTTTTCGGGGGACACTGAAGCTTTCTTT.